Each of the 27 T cell receptor beta chains below was sequenced from the same sample in a study of neurological immune-mediated disorders. A single record per CDR3 protein comes from TCRdb applying MiXCR to the 5' RACE reads. The profile shows more than 50,000 distinct CDR3 sequences, 3.9% of them singletons. Sequences were obtained from PBMCs. All receptors come from a young man with multiple sclerosis.

This clonotype appeared many times. The chain has TRBV7-2 and TRBJ2-1; D unresolved. V dropped 0 bases and J dropped 4 bases, with 7 bases sitting between them. The CDR3 is 14 residues long. Germline CDR1 and CDR2: SGHTA and FQGNSA. Written as DNA, the CDR3 is TGTGCCAGCAGCTTAGCGGCCAGTTACAATGAGCAGTTCTTC. Its protein product is CASSLAASYNEQFF. The full variable domain, in which reference TRBV7-2 and TRBJ2-1 provide the parts outside the CDR3, is GAGVSQSPSNKVTEKGKDVELRCDPISGHTALYWYRQSLGQGLEFLIYFQGNSAPDKSGLPSDRFSAERTGGSVSTLTIQRTQQEDSAVYLCASSLAASYNEQFFGPGTRLTVL.

This clonotype was seen repeatedly, ten times or more. This rearrangement joins TRBV5-1 to TRBJ2-3; no reliable D call. The CDR3 is 14 residues long. The V and J ends lost 0 bases and 5 bases respectively, with 10 bases between them. From germline, CDR1 is SGHRS and CDR2 YFSETQ. CDR3 nucleotide sequence: TGCGCCAGCAGCTTGGGTAGTCCCCAAGATACGCAGTATTTT. Translation gives CASSLGSPQDTQYF.

Ten or more counts support this clonotype. The V call is TRBV18, the J call TRBJ1-1; a weak D match, TRBD1 (5 bases). The germline CDR1 and CDR2 sequences are KGHSH and LQKENI. V was shortened by 2 bases and J by 1 base, with 8 bases between the two germline ends. This CDR3 comprises 14 residues. The CDR3 coding sequence is TGTGCCAGCTCACCAACGACAGAGAACACTGAAGCTTTCTTT. Its protein is CASSPTTENTEAFF.

This clonotype was counted at least ten times. This chain uses TRBV20-1 with TRBJ1-1; 10 bases map to TRBD1. Germline lookup yields CDR1 DFQATT and CDR2 SNEGSKA (reference sequence). The CDR3 is made up of 14 amino acids. The trim removed 6 bases at V and 2 bases at J, leaving 6 bases unmatched. The CDR3 spells CSAGRQGANTEAFF. The CDR3 nucleotides read TGCAGTGCCGGGAGACAGGGGGCTAACACTGAAGCTTTCTTT.

The chain employs TRBV7-4 and TRBJ2-5, with 9 bases aligning to TRBD2. After removal of 5 bases from V and 5 bases from J, the junction contained 15 bases not matched to a gene. CDR3 length: 17 amino acids. Per germline, CDR1 SGHVT and CDR2 SQSDAQ. CDR3 bases: TGTGCCAGCAGCACCAGTGGTGTGCGGGGGGGTTCTGAGACCCAGTACTTC. Its protein product is CASSTSGVRGGSETQYF.

This clonotype was detected many times. The chain joins TRBV2 to TRBJ1-4; D perhaps matches TRBD1 (6 bases). Germline loops: CDR1 SNHLY, CDR2 FYNNEI. This CDR3 region has 14 residues. V shed 7 bases and J shed 5 bases, with 14 bases lying between them. The CDR3 nucleotides read TGTGCCAGCACATCGGACAGCCTAAATGAAAAACTGTTTTTT. Its translation is CASTSDSLNEKLFF.

Worth noting for this clonotype: This may come from a read error, since a much larger clone is one base off. J is TRBJ2-2 and V is TRBV6-2 or TRBV6-3; the D is unclear. The germline V gene has CDR1 MNHEY and CDR2 SVGEGT. The CDR3 sequence is 13 residues long. As DNA, the CDR3 is TGTGCCAGCAGTTACTCTAACACCGCGGAGCTGTTTTTT. Translating gives CASSYSNTAELFF.

This clonotype was observed at least ten times. The V call is TRBV20-1, the J call TRBJ2-3; TRBD2 aligns across 10 bases. The CDR3 runs to 18 residues. CDR1 is DFQATT and CDR2 is SNEGSKA in the germline V gene (reference sequence). V gave up 3 bases and J gave up 0 bases; unmatched junction bases: 12. The DNA of the CDR3 is TGCAGTGCTAGTGGCGGGACTAGCGTGCTTACTAGCACAGATACGCAGTATTTT. It is translated as CSASGGTSVLTSTDTQYF.

This clonotype was detected ten times or more. The V call is TRBV5-1, the J call TRBJ2-1; D ambiguous. CDR1 is SGHRS and CDR2 is YFSETQ in the germline V gene. CDR3 length equals 13 residues. V was clipped by 5 bases and J by 9 bases, with 15 bases between them. The CDR3 sequence: CASRPVPSVEQFF. CDR3 bases: TGCGCCAGCAGACCGGTCCCATCCGTTGAGCAGTTCTTC.

This clonotype came up many times. This chain joins TRBV10-2 and TRBJ2-1, with 8 bases lining up with TRBD1. This CDR3 spans 16 amino acids. With 2 bases clipped from V and 6 bases from J, the junction kept 9 bases outside the gene matches. Germline-derived CDR1 and CDR2 are WSHSY and SAAADI. This CDR3 is CASSEGPGRGPNEQFF. CDR3 sequence (DNA): TGCGCCAGCAGTGAGGGGCCGGGCAGGGGGCCCAATGAGCAGTTCTTC.

This clonotype was counted at least ten times. This chain joins TRBV20-1 and TRBJ1-2; D is undetermined. V gave up 1 base and J gave up 6 bases, with 15 bases separating them. Germline CDR1 reads DFQATT; CDR2 reads SNEGSKA (reference sequence). The CDR3 loop spans 14 amino acids. CDR3 nucleotide sequence: TGCAGTGCTAGAGTACCCCCACCGTACGATGGCTACACCTTC. This translates into CSARVPPPYDGYTF.

The sample holds many counts of this clonotype. This chain connects TRBV5-1 to TRBJ1-5; maybe TRBD1 (5 bases). Germline values: CDR1 SGHRS, CDR2 YFSETQ. The CDR3 extends over 15 amino acids. Trimming cost V 0 bases and J 5 bases, with 12 bases left between them. The CDR3 reads CASSLVGGKDQPQHF. In nucleotides, the CDR3 is TGCGCCAGCAGCTTGGTTGGGGGAAAGGATCAGCCCCAGCATTTT. Using reference TRBV5-1 and TRBJ1-5 for the parts outside the CDR3, the full variable domain is KAGVTQTPRYLIKTRGQQVTLSCSPISGHRSVSWYQQTPGQGLQFLFEYFSETQRNKGNFPGRFSGRQFSNSRSEMNVSTLELGDSALYLCASSLVGGKDQPQHFGDGTRLSIL.

This clonotype has just a few counts. CDR3 bases: TGCAGTGCTAGCGATAACGGACTAGCGGTCCTACGAGGGACCCAGTACTTC. This translates into CSASDNGLAVLRGTQYF. V is TRBV20-1 and J is TRBJ2-5, with TRBD2 matching 10 bases. V was clipped by 3 bases and J by 7 bases; unmatched bases: 17. Germline V gene lookup returns CDR1 DFQATT and CDR2 SNEGSKA (reference sequence). CDR3 length: 17 amino acids.

There are many counts of this clonotype. J is TRBJ2-3 and V is TRBV7-2; D unclear. The CDR3 extends over 17 amino acids. Trimming cost V 0 bases and J 3 bases, with 16 bases left between them. CDR1 SGHTA and CDR2 FQGNSA come from the germline V gene. The DNA of the CDR3 is TGTGCCAGCAGCTTAGCTTTCAGCTGGGTACGAACAGATACGCAGTATTTT. Translating it yields CASSLAFSWVRTDTQYF.

This clonotype was detected many times. The gene calls are TRBV29-1 and TRBJ2-1; TRBD2 agrees at 9 bases. CDR1 and CDR2 (germline): SQVTM, ANQGSEA. Unmatched junction bases numbered 9, after V lost 4 bases and J lost 14 bases. This CDR3 is 12 amino acids long. The CDR3, as DNA: TGCAGCGTTGTCCGCGGGGGGGCTTTTGAGTTCTTC. Its protein is CSVVRGGAFEFF.

In its sample, this clonotype was seen many times. The chain employs TRBV7-9 and TRBJ2-3; 7 bases agree with TRBD2. V lost 6 bases and J lost 2; bases outside the gene matches: 8. The germline CDR1 and CDR2 sequences are SEHNR and FQNEAQ (reference sequence). The length of the CDR3 is 15 residues. CDR3 sequence reads: CASRSPSGYTDTQYF. CDR3 sequence (DNA): TGTGCCAGCAGGTCGCCTAGCGGTTACACAGATACGCAGTATTTT.

The sample holds many counts of this clonotype. The V gene is TRBV4-1, the J gene TRBJ2-1; 7 bases match TRBD1. V gave up 1 base and J gave up 9 bases; unmatched junction bases: 3. CDR1 MGHRA and CDR2 YSYEKL come from the germline V gene. The CDR3 is 13 residues long. CDR3 in amino acids: CASSQGQGIEQFF. CDR3 sequence (DNA): TGCGCCAGCAGCCAAGGACAGGGAATTGAGCAGTTCTTC.

At least ten counts were recorded for this clonotype. The chain uses TRBV20-1 and TRBJ2-1, with TRBD1 as a possible D gene (6 bases). CDR1 is DFQATT, CDR2 SNEGSKA, per germline (reference sequence). This CDR3 comprises 17 residues. Trimming took off 0 bases at V and 5 bases at J, with 20 bases between the two ends. The CDR3: CSARERGIPMSDNEQFF. Written as DNA, the CDR3 is TGCAGTGCTAGAGAAAGGGGGATCCCCATGTCGGACAATGAGCAGTTCTTC.

This clonotype appeared a few times. A read error is possible here, since a much larger clone lies one base away. V gene TRBV5-1 combines with J gene TRBJ2-3; D gene unclear. The CDR3 sequence is 14 residues long. CDR1 and CDR2 (germline): SGHRS, YFSETQ. V lost 6 bases and J 3 bases, leaving 14 bases between the germline ends. The CDR3 sequence: CASTARSETDTQYF. CDR3 in DNA: TGCGCCAGCACGGCTCGGTCCGAGACAGATACGCAGTATTTT.

The sample holds many counts of this clonotype. This chain connects TRBV20-1 to TRBJ2-5, with 7 bases that match TRBD2. V lost 4 bases to trimming and J lost 2 bases; unmatched junction nucleotides: 25. CDR1 is DFQATT and CDR2 is SNEGSKA in the germline V gene (reference sequence). The CDR3 has 20 amino acids. CDR3 sequence (DNA): TGCAGTGCTACCATTTCCCCTCAGGGTCTGGCGGGGGACTTTCAAGAGACCCAGTACTTC. This sequence encodes CSATISPQGLAGDFQETQYF.

This clonotype was picked up many times. V and J are TRBV15 and TRBJ2-7; 10 nucleotides align to TRBD1. J was trimmed by 3 bases and V by 1 base; bases with no gene match: 0. Per germline, CDR1 LNHNV and CDR2 YYDKDF (reference sequence). This CDR3 comprises 14 residues. CDR3 nucleotides: TGTGCCACCAGCAGAGGGACAGGGGGCTACGAGCAGTACTTC. It specifies CATSRGTGGYEQYF. The variable domain in full, completed from reference TRBV15 and TRBJ2-7, reads DAMVIQNPRYQVTQFGKPVTLSCSQTLNHNVMYWYQQKSSQAPKLLFHYYDKDFNNEADTPDNFQSRRPNTSFCFLDIRSPGLGDTAMYLCATSRGTGGYEQYFGPGTRLTVT.

This clonotype was picked up many times. The rearrangement links TRBV6-5 to TRBJ2-3; D unclear. This CDR3 spans 14 amino acids. CDR1 and CDR2 (germline): MNHEY, SVGAGI. The germline V and J ends were trimmed by 8 bases and 4 bases, with 16 bases remaining between them. This chain's CDR3 is CASSVGLVSDTQYF. In nucleotides, the CDR3 is TGTGCCAGCTCGGTTGGCCTAGTCTCAGATACGCAGTATTTT.

This clonotype occurred many times. The chain couples TRBV9 to TRBJ1-3; unclear D gene. Germline-derived CDR1 and CDR2 are SGDLS and YYNGEE. The ends were cut back, 1 base at V and 0 bases at J, with 11 bases in the middle. The CDR3 runs 16 residues. The CDR3 is CASSVSDLASGNTIYF. CDR3 sequence (DNA): TGTGCCAGCAGCGTATCTGACTTAGCCTCTGGAAACACCATATATTTT.

Ten or more counts support this clonotype. V and J are TRBV4-1 and TRBJ2-6; 10 bases fit TRBD1. CDR3 length: 18 residues. Germline-derived CDR1 and CDR2 are MGHRA and YSYEKL. V lost 8 bases to trimming and J lost 0 bases; unmatched junction nucleotides: 10. DNA of the CDR3: TGCGCCAGCTATGGACAGGGGGTTTTGAGCTCTGGGGCCAACGTCCTGACTTTC. Protein sequence: CASYGQGVLSSGANVLTF.

There are many counts of this clonotype. The chain uses TRBV9 and TRBJ2-5; D is unclear. The CDR3 has 11 amino acids. Per the germline V gene, CDR1 is SGDLS and CDR2 is YYNGEE. V shed 3 bases and J shed 3 bases, with 3 bases lying between them. CDR3: CASSAEETQYF. CDR3 sequence (DNA): TGTGCCAGCAGCGCAGAAGAGACCCAGTACTTC.

This clonotype appeared many times. This chain uses TRBV5-5 with TRBJ2-3; weak D call: TRBD2 (5 bases). Germline V gives CDR1 SGHKS, CDR2 YYEKEE (reference sequence). V was shortened by 4 bases and J by 4 bases, with 13 bases between the two germline ends. The CDR3 runs 14 residues. In DNA, the CDR3 is TGTGCCAGCAGCCAAGGACTGCAGGCAGATACGCAGTATTTT. Translated, it gives CASSQGLQADTQYF.

This clonotype was seen ten or more times. V gene TRBV10-2 combines with J gene TRBJ2-7; possible D gene TRBD1, 5 bases. The germline gives CDR1 WSHSY, CDR2 SAAADI. This CDR3 is built from 11 residues. V lost 6 bases and J lost 3, with 6 bases in between. CDR3 nucleotide sequence: TGCGCCAGCAGGACAGACTACGAGCAGTACTTC. Amino acid sequence: CASRTDYEQYF.